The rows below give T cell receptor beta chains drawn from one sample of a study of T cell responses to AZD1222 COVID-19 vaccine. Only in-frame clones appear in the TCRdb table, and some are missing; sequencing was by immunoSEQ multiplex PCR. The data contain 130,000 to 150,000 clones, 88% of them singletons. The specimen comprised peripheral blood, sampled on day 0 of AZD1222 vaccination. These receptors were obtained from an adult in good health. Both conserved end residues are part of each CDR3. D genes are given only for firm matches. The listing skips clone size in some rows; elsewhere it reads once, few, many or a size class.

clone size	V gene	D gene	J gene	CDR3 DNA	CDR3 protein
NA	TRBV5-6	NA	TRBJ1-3	TGTGCCAGCAGTCTGTACCTAGGAAACACCATATATTTT	CASSLYLGNTIYF
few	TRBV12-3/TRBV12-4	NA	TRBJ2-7	TGTGCCAGCAGTCACAACTCCTACGAGCAGTACTTC	CASSHNSYEQYF
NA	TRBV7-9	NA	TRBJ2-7	TGTGCCAGCAGCCCACCTAAGGGGGGGTCGGGGGGCGCGTCCTACGAGCAGTACTTC	CASSPPKGGSGGASYEQYF
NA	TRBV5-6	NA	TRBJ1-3	TGTGCCAGCAGCTTGGGATTCTCTGGAAACACCATATATTTT	CASSLGFSGNTIYF
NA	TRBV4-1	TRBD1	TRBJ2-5	TGCGCCAGCAGCCAAGATAGGGACAGAGGGGATATGGAGACCCAGTACTTC	CASSQDRDRGDMETQYF
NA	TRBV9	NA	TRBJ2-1	TGTGCCAGCAGCGTCGTAGCGGCATACAATGAGCAGTTCTTC	CASSVVAAYNEQFF
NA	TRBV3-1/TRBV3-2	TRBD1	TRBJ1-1	TGTGCCAGCAGCCAAGCAGGGGGGAACACTGAAGCTTTCTTT	CASSQAGGNTEAFF
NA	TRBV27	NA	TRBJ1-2	TGTGCCAGCAGTTTGAACAGGGTTTCTGGCTACACCTTC	CASSLNRVSGYTF
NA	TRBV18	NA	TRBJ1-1	TGTGCCAGCTCACCTATTAGGACAATGAACACTGAAGCTTTCTTT	CASSPIRTMNTEAFF
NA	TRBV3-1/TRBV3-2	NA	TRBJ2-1	TGTGCCAGCAGCCAAGCCCAGGGAGGTCAAAGTGAGCAGTTCTTC	CASSQAQGGQSEQFF
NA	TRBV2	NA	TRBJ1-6	TGTGCCAGCAGCCAGTCGGGGAATTCACCCCTCCACTTT	CASSQSGNSPLHF
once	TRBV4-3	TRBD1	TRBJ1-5	TGCGCCAGCGGGACCGGGACAGCGGGATTTGATAGCAATCAGCCCCAGCATTTT	CASGTGTAGFDSNQPQHF